Detailed here is one TCR beta chain. The antigen is undetermined. The data derive from a study of CD8 T cells in ankylosing spondylitis. Whole-study results and caveats: Roughly eight highly homologous variants formed a TCR beta motif that appeared characteristic of ankylosing spondylitis blood.

The CDR3 consists of 17 residues. CDR1 is SGHTA, CDR2 FQGNSA, per germline. Germline trimming cut 5 bases from V and 1 base from J; bases unmatched to any gene: 11. MiXCR, applied by TCRdb to the 5' RACE reads, yields one record per CDR3 protein. There are some 800,000 distinct CDR3 sequences in the sample; 10% to 15% occur only once, and 0.51% lies in the top ten. The sequencing input was blood, either unsorted or a sorted T cell fraction (not recorded which). This clonotype was sampled from a male donor with ankylosing spondylitis. The V gene is TRBV7-2, the J gene TRBJ1-1; 9 positions agree with TRBD1. CDR3 amino acids: CASSPTGTGYTNTEAFF. For the CDR3, the DNA is TGTGCCAGCAGCCCTACCGGGACAGGGTACACGAACACTGAAGCTTTCTTT.